The clone carrying this T cell receptor (beta chain) has a handful of counts. What it binds is unknown. The J segment lost 2 bases and the V segment lost 6 bases, leaving 5 bases of the junction unmatched. The CDR3 loop spans 15 amino acids. The germline V gene has CDR1 ENHRY and CDR2 SYGVKD. TCRdb fed the reads into MiXCR, producing one record per CDR3 protein. The sample shows some 800,000 distinct CDR3 sequences, approximately 29% of them seen only once. This sample is part of a study of T cell repertoires in cytomegalovirus infection. On the study more broadly: The public TCR beta signatures pointed to both CMV infection and matching HLA type.

Study results and caveats: CMV carriers having the relevant HLA were flagged by cumulative public TCR beta family frequency. The ex vivo response was dominated by HLA-C-restricted CMV-specific TCR beta clonotypes.

The clonotype was recovered from a human donor in good health (CMV status not recorded). Some clones in this sample may be carry-over from other donors' samples. This specimen was cultured CD8+ T cells from PBMCs, taken from culture after CMV antigen stimulation. The J gene is TRBJ2-5, the V gene TRBV10-3; 11 bases map to TRBD1. This CDR3 is CAIRDRDRGQETQYF. The CDR3 bases are TGTGCCATCAGGGACCGGGACAGGGGGCAAGAGACCCAGTACTTC.